These T cell receptor beta chains were read from a single sample in a study of T cells after yellow fever vaccination. TCRdb analysed the 5' RACE reads with MiXCR anew, one entry per CDR3 protein. The table records roughly 500,000 distinct CDR3 sequences, about a fifth of them present only once. Here the sequenced sample was PBMCs, taken 15 days after the yellow fever booster vaccination. These receptor sequences come from a man aged 25 to 45 who received the YFV17D yellow fever vaccine. The CDR3 runs from the conserved cysteine through the conserved F or W. The D gene is left open where the match is weak. Not every row has a clone size; where given, it reads once, few, many or a size class.

size	J	length	V	D	DNA	CDR3
-	TRBJ2-7	12	TRBV29-1	-	TGCAGCGTTGAAGGGGTGAAAGGGGAGCAGTACTTC	CSVEGVKGEQYF
few	TRBJ2-3	14	TRBV12-5	-	TGTGCTAGTGGTCCCCCAGGGGCCACAGATACGCAGTATTTT	CASGPPGATDTQYF
-	TRBJ2-7	16	TRBV6-1	-	TGTGCCAGCAGGCCGAGGGGGGCGGTGTTCTCCTACGAGCAGTACTTC	CASRPRGAVFSYEQYF
-	TRBJ2-3	15	TRBV7-7	-	TGTGCCAGCAGCCCACAAGCAGGGGGCACAGATACGCAGTATTTT	CASSPQAGGTDTQYF
-	TRBJ2-3	14	TRBV20-1	-	TGCAGTGCACGAGGTCGGGGGCTTTGGGATACGCAGTATTTT	CSARGRGLWDTQYF
-	TRBJ2-1	16	TRBV7-2	TRBD2	TGTGCCAGCAGCTTGGCTAGCGGGGGCAAATACAATGAGCAGTTCTTC	CASSLASGGKYNEQFF
few	TRBJ2-1	15	TRBV7-2	-	TGTGCCAGCAGCTCCACGTGGGCTATCTACAATGAGCAGTTCTTC	CASSSTWAIYNEQFF
few	TRBJ2-7	13	TRBV5-1	TRBD2	TGCGCCAGCAGCTGGCGGGAGGGCGACGAGCAGTACTTC	CASSWREGDEQYF
many	TRBJ1-1	13	TRBV12-3/TRBV12-4	-	TGTGCCAGCAGTTTATCGGGGAACACTGAAGCTTTCTTT	CASSLSGNTEAFF
-	TRBJ2-3	15	TRBV20-1	-	TGCAGTGCTAGAGATTGGAGGGGATTTGCAGATACGCAGTATTTT	CSARDWRGFADTQYF
few	TRBJ2-7	15	TRBV25-1	-	TGTGCCAGCAGTGAGACTAGGACGATATCCTACGAGCAGTACTTC	CASSETRTISYEQYF
many	TRBJ2-7	12	TRBV3-1	-	TGTGCCAGCAGCCAAGGTCCCTACGAGCAGTACTTC	CASSQGPYEQYF
few	TRBJ2-7	15	TRBV11-2	-	TGTGCCAGCAGCTCCCGAATTCCAGGGTACAACGAGCAGTACTTC	CASSSRIPGYNEQYF
-	TRBJ2-5	13	TRBV20-1	-	TGCAGTGGGAGAGGGGGGTTTAAGGAGACCCAGTACTTC	CSGRGGFKETQYF
-	TRBJ1-1	14	TRBV6-2/TRBV6-3	-	TGTGCCAGCAGTGCACTCGGCACGAACACTGAAGCTTTCTTT	CASSALGTNTEAFF
many	TRBJ2-7	11	TRBV10-3	-	TGTGCCATCGGAGGGCCCTACGAGCAGTACTTC	CAIGGPYEQYF